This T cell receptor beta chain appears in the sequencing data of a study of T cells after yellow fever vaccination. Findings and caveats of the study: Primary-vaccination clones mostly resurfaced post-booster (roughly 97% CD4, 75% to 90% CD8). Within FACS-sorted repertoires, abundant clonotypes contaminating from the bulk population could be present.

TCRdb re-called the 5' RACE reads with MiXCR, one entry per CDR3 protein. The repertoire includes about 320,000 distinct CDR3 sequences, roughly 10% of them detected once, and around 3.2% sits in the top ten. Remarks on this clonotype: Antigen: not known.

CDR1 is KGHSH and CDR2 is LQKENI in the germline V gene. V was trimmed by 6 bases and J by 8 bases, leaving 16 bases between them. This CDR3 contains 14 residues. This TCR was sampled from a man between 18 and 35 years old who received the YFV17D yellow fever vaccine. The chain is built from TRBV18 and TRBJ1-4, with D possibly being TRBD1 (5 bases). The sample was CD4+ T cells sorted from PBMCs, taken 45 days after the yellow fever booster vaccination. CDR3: CASSPNQGSEKLFF. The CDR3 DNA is TGTGCCAGCTCCCCGAATCAGGGAAGCGAAAAACTGTTTTTT.